The 30 T cell receptor beta chains below were found in one sample sequenced in a study of Ad26.COV2.S vaccination and SARS-CoV-2 variants. Specified treatment: 19 received Ad26.COV2.S at low or high dose, single or two shots; about 5 received placebo; per-sample allocation not given. All samples were drawn on day 63, counting from the first vaccine or placebo injection. Generated by immunoSEQ multiplex PCR, the TCRdb table keeps only in-frame clones and is missing some. The sample lists roughly 250,000 clones; roughly 85% were seen once. Specimen: peripheral blood, collected in a trial of Ad26.COV2.S vaccine versus placebo. The receptors come from a person between 18 and 65 years old who received the Ad26.COV2.S COVID-19 vaccine or a placebo.

This clone showed up just once. The chain uses TRBV28 and TRBJ1-5; unclear D gene. Germline V gene data show CDR1 as MDHEN and CDR2 as SYDVKM. The CDR3 loop spans 13 amino acids. V lost 6 bases to trimming and J lost 3 bases, with 9 bases between them. The CDR3 nucleotides are TGTGCCAGCAGGACTGCGGTCAATCAGCCCCAGCATTTT. Encoded protein: CASRTAVNQPQHF.

This clone was seen a single time. This sequence joins TRBV19 and TRBJ2-3; TRBD2 agrees at 13 bases. From germline, CDR1 is LNHDA and CDR2 SQIVND (reference sequence). CDR3 length equals 17 residues. J was trimmed by 2 bases and V by 5 bases; bases with no gene match: 7. The CDR3 reads CASSPRTSGGHTDTQYF. Here the CDR3 DNA reads TGTGCCAGTAGTCCCCGGACTAGCGGGGGCCACACAGATACGCAGTATTTT.

The chain couples TRBV19 to TRBJ2-2; D is unclear. The germline CDR1 and CDR2 sequences are LNHDA and SQIVND (reference sequence). V gave up 1 base and J gave up 0 bases, with 3 bases separating them. The CDR3 is made up of 14 amino acids. As DNA, the CDR3 is TGTGCCAGTAGTATAGTCCCGAACACCGGGGAGCTGTTTTTT. This translates into CASSIVPNTGELFF.

This chain links TRBV13 with TRBJ1-4, with D unresolved. The V gene lost 7 bases and the J gene lost 7 bases, with 16 bases spanning the gap. CDR1 and CDR2 from the germline V gene are PRHDT and FYEKMQ (reference sequence). This CDR3 spans 14 amino acids. The CDR3 region is CASKDRAQAEKLFF. DNA for the CDR3: TGTGCCAGCAAAGATAGGGCGCAGGCTGAAAAACTGTTTTTT. The full variable domain, completed using reference TRBV13 and TRBJ1-4, is AAGVIQSPRHLIKEKRETATLKCYPIPRHDTVYWYQQGPGQDPQFLISFYEKMQSDKGSIPDRFSAQQFSDYHSELNMSSLELGDSALYFCASKDRAQAEKLFFGSGTQLSVL.

This clone was observed a single time. The chain couples TRBV15 to TRBJ2-7, with 11 bases that match TRBD1. Germline CDR1 LNHNV, CDR2 YYDKDF (reference sequence). The CDR3 has 15 residues. Losses at the gene ends were 5 bases for V and 3 bases for J; bases not matched to a gene: 6. Here the CDR3 reads CATSPDRGQGYEQYF. CDR3 in DNA: TGTGCCACCAGCCCGGACAGGGGGCAGGGCTACGAGCAGTACTTC.

This chain links TRBV30 with TRBJ2-3, with no clear D. The CDR3 has 16 amino acids. V dropped 1 base and J dropped 6 bases, with 20 bases sitting between them. Per germline, CDR1 GTSNPN and CDR2 SVGIG (reference sequence). CDR3 nucleotides: TGTGCCTGGAGTGCCCATCTGGGTGTGAGCCCGGATACGCAGTATTTT. Translated, it gives CAWSAHLGVSPDTQYF.

The rearrangement uses TRBV7-9 and TRBJ1-4; D remains ambiguous. The V and J ends lost 5 bases and 0 bases respectively, with 13 bases between them. This CDR3 is 16 amino acids long. In germline, CDR1 is SEHNR, CDR2 FQNEAQ (reference sequence). CDR3 sequence (DNA): TGTGCCAGCAGCCGATCCGGATCTGCAACTAATGAAAAACTGTTTTTT. This gives the protein CASSRSGSATNEKLFF.

The chain employs TRBV28 and TRBJ1-2, with 7 bases that match TRBD1. After removal of 2 bases from V and 6 bases from J, the junction contained 3 bases not matched to a gene. The CDR3 has 13 residues. In germline, CDR1 is MDHEN, CDR2 SYDVKM. CDR3 bases: TGTGCCAGCAGTTTACACAGGGGTAATGGCTACACCTTC. Its protein product is CASSLHRGNGYTF.

The gene calls are TRBV6-5 and TRBJ1-2, with TRBD1 matching 7 bases. The CDR3 is 13 amino acids. Looked up from germline, CDR1 is MNHEY and CDR2 is SVGAGI. V lost 11 bases and J lost 4; bases outside the gene matches: 10. The CDR3 loop reads CAGGGGLLYGYTF. CDR3 bases: TGTGCCGGAGGGGGCGGCCTCCTCTATGGCTACACCTTC.

Remarks on this clone: Other DNA sequences in the same sample also yield this CDR3. The chain has TRBV7-2 and TRBJ1-2, with D unresolved. The CDR3 extends over 13 amino acids. Germline V gene data show CDR1 as SGHTA and CDR2 as FQGNSA. V lost 2 bases and J 2 bases, leaving 6 bases between the germline ends. CDR3 coding DNA: TGTGCCAGCAGCTTACAGTTAAACTATGGCTACACCTTC. Translating it yields CASSLQLNYGYTF.

The chain combines TRBV12-3 or TRBV12-4 with TRBJ2-7, with 8 bases lining up with TRBD1. The CDR3 totals 12 residues. V lost 6 bases and J lost 6; bases outside the gene matches: 4. CDR3 nucleotide sequence: TGTGCCAGCAGCCGGACAGGGACCGAGCAGTACTTC. It yields the protein CASSRTGTEQYF.

The chain employs TRBV5-1 and TRBJ2-7, with 10 bases matching TRBD2. Germline lookup yields CDR1 SGHRS and CDR2 YFSETQ. V was pared by 4 bases and J by 2 bases, with 6 bases of the junction left unmatched. CDR3 size: 15 residues. The DNA of the CDR3 is TGCGCCAGCAGCGGGCTAGCGGGGGCTGCCTACGAGCAGTACTTC. The encoded protein is CASSGLAGAAYEQYF.

This chain joins TRBV24-1 and TRBJ2-2, with D unresolved. Looked up from germline, CDR1 is KGHDR and CDR2 is SFDVKD. V was clipped by 2 bases and J by 0 bases, with 6 bases between them. The CDR3 is 15 residues long. CDR3: CATSDSGTNTGELFF. In DNA, the CDR3 is TGTGCCACCAGTGATTCGGGCACGAACACCGGGGAGCTGTTTTTT.

CDR3 in DNA: TGTGCCAGCAGTTTATCGATCAGCACTGAAGCTTTCTTT. Amino acid sequence: CASSLSISTEAFF. The V gene is TRBV27, the J gene TRBJ1-1; D is ambiguous. This CDR3 is built from 13 residues. V lost 0 bases and J lost 4, with 6 bases in between. Germline CDR1 is MNHEY and CDR2 is SMNVEV (reference sequence).

The chain couples TRBV2 to TRBJ2-3, with D perhaps matching TRBD1 or TRBD2 (5 bases each). The germline gives CDR1 SNHLY, CDR2 FYNNEI. CDR3 length equals 16 residues. V was clipped by 6 bases and J by 5 bases, with 21 bases between them. CDR3 residues: CASRGGDRRVGDTQYF. CDR3 nucleotides: TGTGCCAGCAGGGGTGGGGACCGTCGAGTTGGAGATACGCAGTATTTT.

V and J are TRBV7-3 and TRBJ1-1; 11 bases agree with TRBD1. The CDR3 spans 18 residues. The germline gives CDR1 SGHTA, CDR2 FQGTGA. The V segment lost 4 bases and the J segment 1 base; nucleotides outside the gene matches: 11. As DNA, the CDR3 is TGTGCCAGCAGCTCCTACGGACAGGGGGCAGAGGGGAACACTGAAGCTTTCTTT. Protein sequence: CASSSYGQGAEGNTEAFF.

The chain is built from TRBV4-3 and TRBJ1-5; D gene unclear. V lost 8 bases and J lost 3, with 14 bases in between. CDR1 is LGHNA, CDR2 YSLEER, per germline. The CDR3 has 14 amino acids. The CDR3 coding sequence is TGCGCCAGCTCCACAAAGGCCTACAATCAGCCCCAGCATTTT. Protein sequence: CASSTKAYNQPQHF.

V and J are TRBV11-1 and TRBJ2-7; D gene ambiguous. The CDR3 extends over 12 amino acids. In germline, CDR1 is SGHAT, CDR2 FQDESV (reference sequence). V lost 5 bases and J 5 bases, leaving 10 bases between the germline ends. The CDR3: CASSLPSNEQYF. The CDR3 DNA reads as TGTGCCAGCAGCCTCCCGTCCAACGAGCAGTACTTC.

This chain uses TRBV6-5 with TRBJ2-3; 10 bases are shared with TRBD2. V trimming: 6 bases; J trimming: 1 base; junction bases outside the gene matches: 1. The germline CDR1 and CDR2 sequences are MNHEY and SVGAGI. This CDR3 comprises 14 residues. The CDR3 nucleotides are TGTGCCAGCAGCACTAGCGGGGGCACAGATACGCAGTATTTT. It codes for CASSTSGGTDTQYF.

In regard to this clone: This same CDR3 is encoded by further DNA sequences in the sample. This chain uses TRBV18 with TRBJ2-2; D gene unclear. Trimming removed 1 base from V and 2 bases from J, with 2 bases in between. Germline-derived CDR1 and CDR2 are KGHSH and LQKENI. The CDR3 is made up of 13 amino acids. The CDR3 DNA follows: TGTGCCAGCTCACCACTCAACACCGGGGAGCTGTTTTTT. Amino acids: CASSPLNTGELFF.

This clone was recorded a few times. The chain joins TRBV5-6 to TRBJ1-6; D possibly corresponds to TRBD1 (5 bases). Germline values: CDR1 SGHDT, CDR2 YYEEEE. The CDR3 contains 16 residues. V shed 4 bases and J shed 2 bases, with 13 bases lying between them. Written as DNA, the CDR3 is TGTGCCAGCAGCCACGGGACGGACCCCTATAATTCACCCCTCCACTTT. Encoded protein: CASSHGTDPYNSPLHF.

This rearrangement joins TRBV7-9 to TRBJ2-1; D remains unclear. The length of the CDR3 is 15 residues. Per germline, CDR1 SEHNR and CDR2 FQNEAQ (reference sequence). V lost 1 base to trimming and J lost 4 bases, with 11 bases between them. The CDR3 region has the DNA TGTGCCAGCAGCTTAGACGGTTCGAAATACAATGAGCAGTTCTTC. Its protein product is CASSLDGSKYNEQFF.

The chain couples TRBV30 to TRBJ1-1, with D maybe TRBD1 (5 bases). Germline CDR1 GTSNPN, CDR2 SVGIG (reference sequence). V was trimmed by 5 bases and J by 0 bases, leaving 7 bases between them. This CDR3 is 12 amino acids long. The CDR3 region has the DNA TGTGCCTGGGGACACCTGAACACTGAAGCTTTCTTT. Its translation is CAWGHLNTEAFF. Based on the CDR3 plus reference TRBV30 and TRBJ1-1, the full variable domain is SQTIHQWPATLVQPVGSPLSLECTVEGTSNPNLYWYRQAAGRGLQLLFYSVGIGQISSEVPQNLSASRPQDRQFILSSKKLLLSDSGFYLCAWGHLNTEAFFGQGTRLTVV.

The rearrangement joins TRBV7-9 to TRBJ1-2; 9 nucleotides match TRBD1. Germline values: CDR1 SEHNR, CDR2 FQNEAQ (reference sequence). V lost 2 bases, J lost 6 bases, and 7 bases stayed unmatched. The CDR3 is made up of 15 amino acids. Here the CDR3 reads CASSLYRDRVDGYTF. CDR3 DNA sequence: TGTGCCAGCAGCTTATACCGGGACAGGGTTGATGGCTACACCTTC. The whole variable domain, remainder taken from reference TRBV7-9 and TRBJ1-2, is DTGVSQNPRHKITKRGQNVTFRCDPISEHNRLYWYRQTLGQGPEFLTYFQNEAQLEKSRLLSDRFSAERPKGSFSTLEIQRTEQGDSAMYLCASSLYRDRVDGYTFGSGTRLTVV.

This rearrangement joins TRBV7-9 to TRBJ1-4; D unresolved. The CDR3 is 13 amino acids. Germline loops: CDR1 SEHNR, CDR2 FQNEAQ (reference sequence). V gave up 5 bases and J gave up 5 bases, with 9 bases separating them. CDR3 nucleotides: TGTGCCAGCAGCCCAGCTAAAAATGAAAAACTGTTTTTT. Protein sequence: CASSPAKNEKLFF.

This chain links TRBV19 with TRBJ1-5, with D possibly TRBD1 on 5 matching bases. Germline-derived CDR1 and CDR2 are LNHDA and SQIVND (reference sequence). The CDR3 contains 15 residues. With 3 bases removed from V and 6 bases from J, the gap between germline ends came to 15 bases. CDR3 in amino acids: CASSIYGQGGQPQHF. The CDR3 region has the DNA TGTGCCAGTAGTATTTACGGCCAGGGTGGTCAGCCCCAGCATTTT. Together with reference TRBV19 and TRBJ1-5, the CDR3 gives the full variable domain: DGGITQSPKYLFRKEGQNVTLSCEQNLNHDAMYWYRQDPGQGLRLIYYSQIVNDFQKGDIAEGYSVSREKKESFPLTVTSAQKNPTAFYLCASSIYGQGGQPQHFGDGTRLSIL.

The chain joins TRBV18 to TRBJ2-3, with a possible D match to TRBD1 (5 bases). This CDR3 is built from 16 residues. Trimming left V 3 bases short and J 0 bases short, with 13 bases between. Germline V gene data show CDR1 as KGHSH and CDR2 as LQKENI. DNA of the CDR3: TGTGCCAGCTCACCCGCAAGGGGTGCTAGCACAGATACGCAGTATTTT. It translates to CASSPARGASTDTQYF.

The chain employs TRBV5-8 and TRBJ2-3; 11 bases align to TRBD2. This CDR3 region has 15 residues. V was pared by 5 bases and J by 6 bases, with 8 bases of the junction left unmatched. From germline, CDR1 is SGHTS and CDR2 YDEGEE. The CDR3 spells CASRRLAGGSDTQYF. The CDR3 coding sequence is TGTGCCAGCAGGCGGCTAGCGGGGGGCTCGGATACGCAGTATTTT.

The CDR3 loop reads CASSRAFPYNEQFF. The CDR3 DNA reads TGTGCCAGCTCACGAGCGTTCCCCTACAATGAGCAGTTCTTC. This chain joins TRBV18 and TRBJ2-1; D unresolved. Germline lookup yields CDR1 KGHSH and CDR2 LQKENI. The CDR3 contains 14 residues. Between the trimmed V and J ends, which lost 4 bases and 2 bases, there was a span of 9 bases.

This clone showed up just once. This chain's CDR3 is CASSLTGAREKLFF. The CDR3 coding sequence is TGTGCCAGCAGCTTAACGGGGGCGCGTGAAAAACTGTTTTTT. V gene TRBV7-3 combines with J gene TRBJ1-4, with D possibly matching TRBD1 (6 bases). V dropped 0 bases and J dropped 7 bases, with 9 bases sitting between them. In germline, CDR1 is SGHTA, CDR2 FQGTGA. CDR3 length equals 14 residues.